Sequencing of this T cell receptor beta chain was carried out in a study of shared clonotypes between healthy human individuals (TCRdb year 2020). Describing the broader study: Three men and a couple of women, aged 18 to 49 years, made up the cohort. For each donor, CD4 naive and CD4 memory were each given three plates, CD8 naive was given two plates, and CD8 memory was given one plate. To estimate repertoire size and how much clonotype sharing occurs between individuals, the study deeply sequenced the blood TCR repertoires of a handful of healthy adults. Different laboratories and diverse techniques were used to prepare libraries and sequence TCR repertoires, to increase sequencing depth and limit assay-specific biases. Per donor, leukapheresis produced somewhere between about 0.9 and 9.5 billion PBMCs. Study-wide findings and limitations: The small number of donors limited the genetic and exposure-history diversity represented. Rarefaction of sorted-subset datasets indicated incomplete sequencing despite the large sequencing depth. Pairwise subsampling indicated that sequencing depth was expected to affect the degree of clonotype sharing among donors. Higher generation probabilities were observed for clonotypes shared by all four sorted-subset donors than for non-shared clonotypes. Sampling was limited to blood, and TCR repertoires in tissue likely differ from TCR repertoires in blood. Estimated clonotype richness was generally larger for naive than for memory subsets. About 5% of naive CD4, 3.5% of naive CD8, 2% to 2.5% of memory CD4, and approximately 0.39% of memory CD8 clonotypes were shared across a handful of donors.

About this clone: Its antigen specificity is not known. No much larger clone exists at a distance of one base, and base qualities are not known.

CDR1 and CDR2 are read off the germline V gene as MNHEY and SVGAGI. From cysteine to phenylalanine, the CDR3 is 8 amino acids long. The only DNA kept is the CDR3, 24 bases in frame from the first base. V drops 8 bases and J drops 8 bases, leaving 0 bases in between. Using the deep immunoSEQ assay, multiplex PCR amplified TCR CDR3 regions from genomic DNA. For each cell subset, the extracted genomic DNA was distributed evenly across all wells of several immunoSEQ 96-well plates, and each plate served as one replicate. For sorted subsets, 200 ng of genomic DNA, equivalent to tens of thousands of T cell genomes, went into each replicate PCR. Purified libraries were quantified with a Qubit 3.0 fluorometer, sized on a Bioanalyzer 2100, and re-quantified with the KAPA Library Quantification kit. Every immunoSEQ 96-well plate was sequenced on a dedicated single-read 150-cycle Illumina NextSeq 550 flow cell. The published analysis was carried out like this. Because the immunoSEQ output included only junctional sequences and no quality scores, the filtering could not be the same as the filtering used for full-length reads. Sequences were annotated with PyIR, a Python wrapper for IgBLAST v1.9, and V/J genes and CDR3 were assigned using IMGT germline references. Reads with weak V/J assignments (E-value above 1e-6), missing CDR3, stop codons, out-of-frame junctions, or ambiguous translated residues were removed. V3J clonotypes were defined by identical inferred V gene, J gene, and CDR3 amino acid sequence. The percentage overlap between two repertoires was calculated by dividing the number of shared unique clonotypes by the size of the smaller repertoire. Richness of each repertoire was evaluated using RTK rarefaction, the Chao1 estimator, and Recon v2.1 estimates of unobserved clonotypes. OLGA was used to compute generation probabilities for all TCRbeta clonotypes that the gDNA method yielded from several donors. In TCRdb, the immuneACCESS table is reduced to in-frame sequences with V and J assigned. These tables do not hold every clone; where another copy was compared, an unresolved V gene accounts for under half, and the others remain unexplained. That table furnishes V, J and clone size, whereas the DNA furnished D and trimming. Within this sample are around 2.1 million clones, with 90% to 95% of them counted one time only. Of the sample, under 2% is held by the ten largest clones.

CD8 naive samples were obtained by positive selection for CCR7 among CD45RO-negative cells, yielding a CD45RA+CCR7+ population from which TemRA cells were excluded. The donors were healthy, HIV-negative adults who had no recently reported acute infections or vaccinations. Every donor was a Caucasian adult residing in Nashville, Tennessee, USA. After blood collection by leukapheresis, PBMCs were isolated using Ficoll-Histopaque density gradient centrifugation and then cryopreserved in the vapor phase of liquid nitrogen. Analytical flow cytometry was used to check the purity and quantity of each magnetically sorted T cell population. Genomic DNA was isolated from every sorted fraction and measured by UV absorbance on a Nanodrop 2000c.

The chain is encoded by TRBV6-5 joined to TRBJ2-2; too little of a D gene remains to name it. The sequence was collected from a man aged 18 to 30 in good health. Some clones in this sample may be carry-over from other donors' samples. The sample comprised naive CD8+ T cells from PBMCs. The intended sense of this specimen's cell subset or site label: CD45RA+CCR7+. The CDR3 region: CASGELFF. The DNA sequence follows: TGTGCCAGCGGGGAGCTGTTTTTT.